These 2 T cell receptor beta chains came from one sample sequenced in a study of beta chain features in type 1 diabetes. Sequencing targeted expressed TCRB transcripts, as all isolated RNA had been reverse transcribed. The method was immunoSEQ multiplex PCR; TCRdb's version includes in-frame clones alone and lacks a portion of them. This repertoire shows around 430,000 clones, about 32% found once; its top ten account for more than 0.055%. Sequenced material: naive CD4+ T cells from blood. Receptors originate from a man aged 18 to 30 in good health.

Here the CDR3 reads CASSGSTGIETQYF. The CDR3 nucleotides read TGCGCCAGCAGCGGATCTACAGGGATTGAGACCCAGTACTTC. V gene TRBV5-1 combines with J gene TRBJ2-5; D is perhaps TRBD1 (6 bases). Germline CDR1 and CDR2: SGHRS and YFSETQ. Trimming stripped 4 bases from V and 5 bases from J, with 15 bases between. This CDR3 region has 14 residues.

This chain links TRBV9 with TRBJ2-5, with D possibly being TRBD1 (6 bases). This CDR3 has 13 residues. Germline V lookup: CDR1 SGDLS, CDR2 YYNGEE. V gave up 0 bases and J gave up 5 bases, with 8 bases separating them. The CDR3 loop reads CASSVGGPETQYF. CDR3 coding DNA: TGTGCCAGCAGCGTAGGGGGGCCCGAGACCCAGTACTTC.